Sequencing of this T cell receptor beta chain was carried out in a study of T cells in localized non-small cell lung cancer. General study results and limits: Heterogeneity cannot be ruled out, as sequencing used one tumor region only. Appearing in adjacent lung were a median approximately 50 of the top 100 tumor clones. Longer survival (overall) was linked to higher T cell density in blood.

Trimming took off 3 bases at V and 5 bases at J, with 14 bases between the two ends. CDR1 and CDR2 (germline): KGHSH, LQKENI. The CDR3 length is 15 residues. A word on this clone: Its target is unknown.

The method was immunoSEQ multiplex PCR; TCRdb's version includes in-frame clones alone and lacks a portion of them. The repertoire holds 25,000 to 30,000 clones, with 80% to 85% as singletons. The input for sequencing was peripheral blood mononuclear cells, taken before any cancer treatment. The TCR was taken from a man aged 35 to 69 with stage III lung adenocarcinoma. The genes are TRBV18 and TRBJ1-5; D gene ambiguous. This CDR3 is CASSPGRENYQPQHF. CDR3 DNA: TGTGCCAGCTCACCGGGGAGAGAAAACTATCAGCCCCAGCATTTT.